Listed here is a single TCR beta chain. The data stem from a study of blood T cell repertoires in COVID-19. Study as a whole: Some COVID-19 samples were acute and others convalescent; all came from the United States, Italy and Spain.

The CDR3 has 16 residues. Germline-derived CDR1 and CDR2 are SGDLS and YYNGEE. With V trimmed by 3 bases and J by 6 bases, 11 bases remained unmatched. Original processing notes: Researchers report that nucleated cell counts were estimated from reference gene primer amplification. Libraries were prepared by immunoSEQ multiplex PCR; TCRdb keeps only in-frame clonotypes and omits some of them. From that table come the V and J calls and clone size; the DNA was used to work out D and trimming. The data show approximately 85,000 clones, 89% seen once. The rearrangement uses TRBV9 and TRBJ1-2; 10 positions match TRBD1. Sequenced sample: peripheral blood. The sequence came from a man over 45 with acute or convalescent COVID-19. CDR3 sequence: CASSGQTGGALNGYTF. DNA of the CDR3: TGTGCCAGCAGCGGACAGACAGGGGGCGCATTAAATGGCTACACCTTC.